This TCR beta chain was documented in a study of T cell responses to AZD1222 COVID-19 vaccine. Study-level findings and limits: Two doses of AZD1222 preceded a rise in Spike-specific TCR breadth and depth.

As concerns this clone: Antigen unknown.

Clones were sequenced by immunoSEQ multiplex PCR, and TCRdb holds only the in-frame ones, with some missing. The sample carries roughly 150,000 clones, about 91% recorded once. The CDR3 contains 13 residues. J gave up 3 bases and V 7 bases, and 8 bases lay outside the gene matches. Germline V gene lookup returns CDR1 SQVTM and CDR2 ANQGSEA. The specimen was peripheral blood, collected on day 0 of AZD1222 vaccination. V usage is TRBV29-1 and J usage is TRBJ2-7, with 8 nucleotides matching TRBD1. This receptor was identified in an adult in good health. CDR3 sequence (DNA): TGCAGCGGATCGACAGGGGTCGACTACGAGCAGTACTTC. This translates into CSGSTGVDYEQYF.